This T cell receptor beta chain was captured by sequencing in a study of cytomegalovirus exposure and HLA in healthy donors. The CDR3 consists of 12 residues. Germline V CDR1 and CDR2: SGDLS, YYNGEE. V was cut by 0 bases and J by 6 bases, with 6 bases left in between. While the first cohort had some 700 subjects, the donors belonged to the separate validation cohort of 100 to 150 subjects. Sequencing used immunoSEQ multiplex PCR; TCRdb keeps in-frame clones, though not all of them. The table has tens of thousands of clones, about 85% seen once; the top ten hold around 2.9%. The sample was PBMCs. This receptor was identified in a man in his thirties or forties in good health and CMV-seronegative. This chain uses TRBV9 with TRBJ1-2; D not resolved. The CDR3 DNA sequence: TGTGCCAGCAGCGTAGTGGGCCATGGCTACACCTTC. Its protein product is CASSVVGHGYTF.